The 3 T cell receptor beta chains below were found in one sample sequenced in a study of CD8+ T cells in alopecia areata. RNA extraction was followed by reverse transcription into cDNA, which acted as the sequencing template. The assay was immunoSEQ multiplex PCR, and TCRdb's table has in-frame clones only and misses some. The sample has about 150,000 clones, 45% to 60% seen once. The treatment was: oral pan-JAK inhibitor, 5-10 mg twice daily. The sample was CD8+ T cells sorted from blood, taken at week 4, from a patient treated with tofacitinib. These receptors were collected from a human donor with alopecia areata.

The chain uses TRBV9 and TRBJ2-1; D unresolved. V was shortened by 4 bases and J by 4 bases, with 12 bases between the two germline ends. Germline CDR1 and CDR2: SGDLS and YYNGEE. The CDR3 has 14 amino acids. CDR3 DNA sequence: TGTGCCAGCAGCCCGTACACCGCATACAATGAGCAGTTCTTC. Protein product: CASSPYTAYNEQFF.

The chain employs TRBV5-4 and TRBJ1-2; the D is unclear. Germline CDR1 is SGHNT and CDR2 is YYREEE (reference sequence). The V end lost 4 bases, the J end lost 5 bases, and 18 bases lay between the germline ends. This CDR3 region has 15 residues. CDR3 loop: CASSPKAATTYGYTF. In DNA form, the CDR3 reads TGTGCCAGCAGCCCAAAAGCAGCGACCACTTATGGCTACACCTTC. Full variable domain (remainder filled in from reference TRBV5-4 and TRBJ1-2): ETGVTQSPTHLIKTRGQQVTLRCSSQSGHNTVSWYQQALGQGPQFIFQYYREEENGRGNFPPRFSGLQFPNYSSELNVNALELDDSALYLCASSPKAATTYGYTFGSGTRLTVV.

The rearrangement joins TRBV9 to TRBJ2-3; the D gene is possibly TRBD2 (5 bases). Deletions cut 0 bases from V and 2 bases from J, with 10 bases between. The CDR3 loop spans 15 amino acids. Germline assignment: CDR1 SGDLS and CDR2 YYNGEE. CDR3 bases: TGTGCCAGCAGCGTAGGGGGAGTAAACACAGATACGCAGTATTTT. Translation: CASSVGGVNTDTQYF.